Listed below are T cell receptor beta chains from one sample, sequenced in a study of identical twins. TCRdb re-derived calls from the 5' RACE reads in MiXCR, one entry per CDR3 protein. The sample carries some 260,000 distinct CDR3 sequences, over 13% recorded once. Specimen: memory (CD45RO+) T cells sorted from blood. All receptors derive from a woman younger than 30 in good health. Both conserved end residues are part of each CDR3. The D gene is left open where the match is weak. Clone size is not always given. Where it is, it says once, few, many or a class for expanded clones.

J gene: TRBJ1-1
V gene: TRBV20-1
D gene: .
clone size: few
CDR3 DNA: TGCAGTGCTAGTTTTCGGTCTGACACTGAAGCTTTCTTT
CDR3 protein: CSASFRSDTEAFF

J gene: TRBJ1-5
V gene: TRBV19
D gene: .
clone size: .
CDR3 DNA: TGTGCCAGCTTACAGGGAGGCAATCAGCCCCAGCATTTT
CDR3 protein: CASLQGGNQPQHF

J gene: TRBJ2-7
V gene: TRBV12-3/TRBV12-4
D gene: TRBD2
clone size: .
CDR3 DNA: TGTGCCAGCAGTTTACACTCTAGCGGGGCCTACGAGCAGTACTTC
CDR3 protein: CASSLHSSGAYEQYF

J gene: TRBJ2-3
V gene: TRBV6-1
D gene: TRBD2
clone size: .
CDR3 DNA: TGTGCCAGCAGCCCGGGACTAACCACAGATACGGAGTATTTT
CDR3 protein: CASSPGLTTDTEYF

J gene: TRBJ2-7
V gene: TRBV6-5
D gene: .
clone size: .
CDR3 DNA: TGTGCCAGCAGTTACTTCGGTCAGGGACCCGTTACGGCTTACGAGCAGTACTTC
CDR3 protein: CASSYFGQGPVTAYEQYF

J gene: TRBJ2-5
V gene: TRBV3-1
D gene: .
clone size: .
CDR3 DNA: TGTGCCAGCAGCCAAGGGGGAGAGACCCAGTACTTC
CDR3 protein: CASSQGGETQYF

J gene: TRBJ1-6
V gene: TRBV20-1
D gene: TRBD1
clone size: .
CDR3 DNA: TGCAGTGCTTCGACAGGGGGCCTTGGGGCCCTCCACTTT
CDR3 protein: CSASTGGLGALHF

J gene: TRBJ2-7
V gene: TRBV19
D gene: TRBD2
clone size: .
CDR3 DNA: TGTGCCAGTAGTATGACTAGCGGGAGCTCCTACGAGCAGTACTTC
CDR3 protein: CASSMTSGSSYEQYF

J gene: TRBJ1-2
V gene: TRBV5-4
D gene: TRBD1
clone size: once
CDR3 DNA: TGTGCCAGCAGCCCGGCGGCAGGGGGCGCCTATGGCTACACCTTC
CDR3 protein: CASSPAAGGAYGYTF

J gene: TRBJ2-7
V gene: TRBV12-3/TRBV12-4
D gene: .
clone size: .
CDR3 DNA: TGTGCCAGCAGTTTCAGGGGAGTTGGCGCCTACGAGCAGTACTTC
CDR3 protein: CASSFRGVGAYEQYF

J gene: TRBJ1-4
V gene: TRBV5-1
D gene: .
clone size: many
CDR3 DNA: TGCGCCAGCAGCCAGGGGCCAGATGAAAAACTGTTTTTT
CDR3 protein: CASSQGPDEKLFF

J gene: TRBJ2-7
V gene: TRBV6-2/TRBV6-3
D gene: TRBD1
clone size: .
CDR3 DNA: TGTGCCAGCAGTTACCCCGGGACAGGCTCCTACGAGCAGTACTTC
CDR3 protein: CASSYPGTGSYEQYF

J gene: TRBJ1-2
V gene: TRBV5-5
D gene: .
clone size: .
CDR3 DNA: TGTGCCAGCAGCTTGAGTACGAACCATGGCTACACCTTC
CDR3 protein: CASSLSTNHGYTF

J gene: TRBJ1-1
V gene: TRBV10-3
D gene: .
clone size: .
CDR3 DNA: TGTGCCATCAGTGCCACAGGGAACACTGAAGCTTTCTTT
CDR3 protein: CAISATGNTEAFF

J gene: TRBJ1-5
V gene: TRBV9
D gene: TRBD1
clone size: .
CDR3 DNA: TGTGCCAGCAGCCTGACAGGGCAATTCAATCAGCCCCAGCATTTT
CDR3 protein: CASSLTGQFNQPQHF

J gene: TRBJ2-7
V gene: TRBV6-5
D gene: .
clone size: .
CDR3 DNA: TGTGCCAGCAGTTACTCGCGACAGCCCGCCTACGAGCAGTACTTC
CDR3 protein: CASSYSRQPAYEQYF

J gene: TRBJ1-2
V gene: TRBV14
D gene: .
clone size: .
CDR3 DNA: TGTGCCAGCAGCCAAGATTTAGGGGTTGGCTACACCTTC
CDR3 protein: CASSQDLGVGYTF